This T cell receptor beta chain was found in a study of T cells in Graves' hyperthyroidism and ophthalmopathy. V trimming: 0 bases; J trimming: 3 bases; junction bases outside the gene matches: 5. In germline, CDR1 is SGHRS, CDR2 YFSETQ. The CDR3 has 15 residues. This clonotype has a count of ten or more. The antigen is unknown. What was amplified from RNA transcripts were TCR beta CDR3 regions. HTBI primers were used for first-round RT-PCR of the TCR CDR3. TCRdb re-derived calls from the multiplex PCR reads in MiXCR, one entry per CDR3 protein. Altogether 250,000 to 400,000 distinct CDR3 sequences are present, around 15% being singletons, with the ten largest covering 34%. Study-level points and caveats: Expanded thyroid clonotypes (above 0.001) were mostly also found in blood.

This TCR was sampled from a woman aged 40 to 50 with Graves' ophthalmopathy. V usage is TRBV5-1 and J usage is TRBJ1-1; TRBD1 matches at 7 bases. Sequenced sample: blood. CDR3 bases: TGCGCCAGCAGCTTGGACGGAGGGGGCTACACTGAAGCTTTCTTT. Residues: CASSLDGGGYTEAFF.